The sequence of this TCR beta chain was determined in a study of somatic mutations in cytotoxic T cells in rheumatoid arthritis. Germline CDR1 reads MNHEY; CDR2 reads SVGAGI. This CDR3 region has 13 residues. Trimming left V 5 bases short and J 3 bases short, with 8 bases between. Assay used: immunoSEQ multiplex PCR; TCRdb lists only in-frame clones, some missing. The sample lists 15,000 or so clones; around 80% were seen once. Remarks on this clone: Antigen: not known.

Findings of the study overall: CD8+ T-cell clonality showed no significant difference between rheumatoid arthritis patients and age-matched healthy controls. For rheumatoid arthritis patients, CD8+ clonality increased with age, whereas it did not in healthy controls.

The rearrangement uses TRBV6-5 and TRBJ1-5; weak D call: TRBD1 (6 bases). What was sequenced was CD8+ T cells sorted from blood. The sequence was obtained from an adult with rheumatoid arthritis. This CDR3 is CASSTGYNQPQHF. CDR3 DNA: TGTGCCAGCAGTACAGGGTACAATCAGCCCCAGCATTTT.